Listed below are T cell receptor beta chains from one sample, sequenced in a study of cytomegalovirus exposure and HLA in healthy donors. TCRdb's table, derived via immunoSEQ multiplex PCR, lists solely in-frame clones and lacks some. The profile shows approximately 88,000 clones, 80% to 85% of them singletons. The material sequenced was PBMCs. The origin of the receptors is a woman aged 18-29 years in good health and CMV-seropositive. The CDR3 runs from the conserved cysteine through the conserved F or W. Each record gives: J gene, V gene, clone size, D gene, CDR3 protein, CDR3 DNA. A D gene is named only where the DNA matches it firmly. A clone size is listed for some rows: how often the clone was seen (once, few, many), or a class if it is expanded.

TRBJ1-1,TRBV6-1,.,.,CASKKVGDTEAFF,TGTGCCAGCAAGAAGGTCGGGGACACTGAAGCTTTCTTT
TRBJ2-7,TRBV18,.,TRBD1,CASSPPGQGYEQYF,TGTGCCAGCTCACCACCGGGACAGGGGTACGAGCAGTACTTC
TRBJ2-5,TRBV2,.,.,CASSGTGVETQYF,TGTGCCAGCAGCGGTACAGGCGTAGAAACCCAGTACTTC
TRBJ2-7,TRBV6-1,few,TRBD2,CASSGGLAGPYEQYF,TGTGCCAGCAGTGGGGGTCTAGCGGGGCCCTACGAGCAGTACTTC
TRBJ1-5,TRBV28,.,.,CASSLPGSGNQPQHF,TGTGCCAGCAGTTTACCGGGGTCGGGCAATCAGCCCCAGCATTTT
TRBJ1-6,TRBV19,.,TRBD1,CASTMGAGGPNSPLHF,TGTGCCAGTACCATGGGTGCAGGGGGCCCTAATTCACCCCTCCACTTT
TRBJ2-1,TRBV18,.,.,CASSPDSNNEQFF,TGTGCCAGCTCACCTGACAGCAACAATGAGCAGTTCTTC
TRBJ2-1,TRBV7-9,.,TRBD2,CASSLLPSGAHSTYNEQFF,TGTGCCAGCAGCTTACTTCCCAGCGGGGCCCATTCAACCTACAATGAGCAGTTCTTC
TRBJ2-4,TRBV29-1,.,.,CSVEPWGVDIQYF,TGCAGCGTTGAACCTTGGGGGGTCGACATTCAGTACTTC
TRBJ1-4,TRBV7-9,.,.,CASSLARTNEKLFF,TGTGCCAGCAGCTTAGCCCGGACTAATGAAAAACTGTTTTTT
TRBJ2-3,TRBV18,.,.,CASSLRTNTDTQYF,TGTGCCAGCTCACTGAGGACTAACACAGATACGCAGTATTTT
TRBJ2-7,TRBV28,.,TRBD2,CASSPPRGASYEQYF,TGTGCCAGCAGCCCCCCGCGGGGGGCTTCCTACGAGCAGTACTTC
TRBJ2-2,TRBV29-1,once,.,CSVEQGSGELFF,TGCAGCGTTGAACAGGGGTCCGGGGAGCTGTTTTTT
TRBJ2-7,TRBV7-2,.,TRBD2,CASSPTSGETYEQYF,TGTGCCAGCAGCCCCACTAGCGGGGAGACCTACGAGCAGTACTTC
TRBJ1-4,TRBV7-9,.,.,CASSFQGSNEKLFF,TGTGCCAGCAGCTTCCAGGGAAGCAATGAAAAACTGTTTTTT
TRBJ2-1,TRBV4-1,.,.,CASSALEGWSANEQFF,TGCGCCAGCAGCGCCCTAGAGGGTTGGTCGGCCAATGAGCAGTTCTTC
TRBJ1-2,TRBV19,.,.,CASSRGTKNYGYTF,TGTGCCAGTAGTAGAGGGACAAAGAACTATGGCTACACCTTC
TRBJ1-5,TRBV19,.,TRBD1,CASSPGQDSNQPQHF,TGTGCCAGTAGTCCCGGACAGGATAGCAATCAGCCCCAGCATTTT
TRBJ2-3,TRBV4-3,.,.,CASSQDKRYADTQYF,TGCGCCAGCAGCCAAGATAAGAGATACGCAGATACGCAGTATTTT
TRBJ2-7,TRBV6-5,.,TRBD1,CASSSQRDRGRDEQYF,TGTGCCAGCAGTTCCCAAAGGGACAGGGGTCGTGACGAGCAGTACTTC
TRBJ2-5,TRBV5-1,.,TRBD1,CASSSTGNPQETQYF,TGCGCCAGCAGCTCGACAGGGAACCCTCAGGAGACCCAGTACTTC
TRBJ1-2,TRBV11-2,.,.,CASSFSGGNGYTF,TGTGCCAGCAGCTTCAGCGGAGGTAATGGCTACACCTTC
TRBJ2-7,TRBV19,.,TRBD2,CASSIELGRVVGYEQYF,TGTGCCAGTAGTATAGAATTGGGGAGGGTCGTCGGCTACGAGCAGTACTTC
TRBJ2-7,TRBV5-1,.,.,CASSLGPGQIYEQYF,TGCGCCAGCAGCTTGGGCCCCGGACAGATTTACGAGCAGTACTTC
TRBJ2-7,TRBV7-8,.,.,CASSLEPVGGLSSYEQYF,TGTGCCAGCAGCTTAGAGCCCGTCGGGGGTCTTAGCTCCTACGAGCAGTACTTC